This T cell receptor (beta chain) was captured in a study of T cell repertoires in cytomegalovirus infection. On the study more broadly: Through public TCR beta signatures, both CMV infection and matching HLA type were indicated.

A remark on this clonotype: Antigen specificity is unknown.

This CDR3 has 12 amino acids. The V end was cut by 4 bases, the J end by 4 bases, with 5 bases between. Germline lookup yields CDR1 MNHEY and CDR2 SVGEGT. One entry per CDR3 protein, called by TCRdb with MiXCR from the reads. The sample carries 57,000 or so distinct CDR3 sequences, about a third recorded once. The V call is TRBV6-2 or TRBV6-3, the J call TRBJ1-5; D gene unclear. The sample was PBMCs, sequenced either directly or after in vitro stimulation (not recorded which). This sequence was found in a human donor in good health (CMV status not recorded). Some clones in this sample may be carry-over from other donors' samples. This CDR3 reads CASSFQNQPQHF. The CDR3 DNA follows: TGTGCCAGCAGTTTTCAGAATCAGCCCCAGCATTTT.